This record concerns one T cell receptor (beta chain) sequence. There is no known antigen for this receptor. Per-base quality was not reported, and no clone a single base away is much larger than it. The donors belonged to the validation cohort of under 150 subjects, which was separate from the approximately 660-subject first cohort. Library creation used the immunoSEQ multiplex PCR assay. Per the original workflow: A statistical classification framework was built for diagnosing cytomegalovirus status from the catalog of TCR beta chain sequences. TCRdb's version of the immuneACCESS table is confined to in-frame rearrangements and falls short of the full clone set. An unresolved V gene accounts for under half of the shortfall where checked; the remainder is of unknown origin. The V and J calls and the clone size are those of that table, but D and trimming were determined from the DNA. The table for this sample lists around 190,000 clones; 80% to 85% of them were counted only once. 1% to 1.5% of the sample goes to the ten largest clones.

The data stem from a study of cytomegalovirus exposure and HLA in healthy donors (dated by TCRdb to 2016 to 2017). With regard to the full study: According to a later analysis, one platform produced both the roughly 130 validation repertoires and the approximately 660 repertoires of the first cohort. High-throughput TCR immunosequencing, statistical association of individual TCRs with disease status, and machine learning were combined to predict cytomegalovirus infection status. Along with the roughly 670-subject first cohort, a separate validation cohort of around 110 different subjects was used. The study aimed to test whether cataloging public T cell receptors could reveal signatures of past pathogen exposure. Points the paper makes about the study in general: All 110 or so repertoires were used to score co-occurrence in the validation cohort in a later analysis, because that analysis had no HLA typing for the cohort. While some public TCRs were present in many individuals, most TCR sequences turned up only very rarely across donors. The authors suggested that the approach could potentially be generalized to other disease states and immunological phenotypes. In vitro tests confirmed that a few of the cytomegalovirus-associated TCR beta chains recognize cytomegalovirus antigens. The classifier was reported to diagnose cytomegalovirus status with high specificity and sensitivity in both the original and validation cohorts. The study listed 150 to 200 TCR beta chains as associated with cytomegalovirus. Of the cluster scores, roughly 95% were above 0 in a later analysis, which found that TCRs clustered in the first cohort also tended to co-occur in the 110 or so validation repertoires.

Clipping removes 1 base from V and 2 bases from J, with 14 as the unmatched junction base count. The germline V gene supplies CDR1 MGHRA and CDR2 YSYEKL. The CDR3 runs 19 amino acids, cysteine and phenylalanine included. The entry retains the CDR3 DNA only, 57 bases that are in frame from base 1. The V and J segments used are TRBV4-1 and TRBJ1-5; TRBD1 matches 7 bases in the middle. This sequence originates from a woman aged 30 to 39 in good health and CMV-seronegative. Sequenced material: PBMCs. At the DNA level, the sequence is TGCGCCAGCAGCCAAGCTAGCTTGACAGGGCTTGGGGGCAATCAGCCCCAGCATTTT. It is translated as CASSQASLTGLGGNQPQHF.